The sequence of this T cell receptor beta chain was determined in a study of follicular helper T cells after annual influenza vaccination. Study summary: Sampling occurred days 0, 7 and 28 after each influenza vaccination.

As concerns this clone: Its antigen is unknown.

Documented time point: 2015-2016 season, pre-vaccination. Subjects lived in the community and lacked influenza vaccine within the prior 6 months. Study results and caveats: Change in circulating plasmablasts correlated with ICOS+CD38+ cTfh clonality change.

Produced via immunoSEQ multiplex PCR; TCRdb's table is partial and in-frame only. Of under 6,500 clones in the sample, approximately 85% were seen once. CDR1 is SGHTA, CDR2 FQGTGA, per germline. Deletions cut 0 bases from V and 5 bases from J, with 8 bases between. This CDR3 comprises 13 residues. The specimen was CXCR5+ CD38- circulating T follicular helper cells from blood, collected on the day of influenza vaccination. Stated subset: circulating Tfh, non-naive CD4+CXCR5+PD-1+ (ICOS+CD38+ or ICOS-CD38-). The sequence came from an adult who received the influenza vaccine. The V and J genes are TRBV7-3 and TRBJ2-7; the D is unclear. CDR3 residues: CASSLTLEHEQYF. CDR3 bases: TGTGCCAGCAGCTTAACGTTGGAGCACGAGCAGTACTTC.